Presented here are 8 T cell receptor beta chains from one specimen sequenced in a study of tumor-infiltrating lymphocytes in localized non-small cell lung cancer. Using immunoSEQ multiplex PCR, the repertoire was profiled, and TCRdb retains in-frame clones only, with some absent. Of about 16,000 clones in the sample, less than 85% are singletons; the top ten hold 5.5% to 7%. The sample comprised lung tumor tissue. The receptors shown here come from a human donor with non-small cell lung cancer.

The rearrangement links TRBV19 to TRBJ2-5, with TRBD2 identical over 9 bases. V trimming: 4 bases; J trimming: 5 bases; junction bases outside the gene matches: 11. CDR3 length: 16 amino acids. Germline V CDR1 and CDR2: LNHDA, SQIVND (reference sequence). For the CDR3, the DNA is TGTGCCAGTAGTAAGAATATAGCGGGAGCGGGGGAGACCCAGTACTTC. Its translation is CASSKNIAGAGETQYF.

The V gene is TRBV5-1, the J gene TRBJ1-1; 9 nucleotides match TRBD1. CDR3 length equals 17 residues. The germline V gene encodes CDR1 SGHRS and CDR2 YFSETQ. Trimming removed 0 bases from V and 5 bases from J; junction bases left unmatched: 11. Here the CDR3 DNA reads TGCGCCAGCAGCTTGGCGGGACAGGGTGGTAGAGGTACTGAAGCTTTCTTT. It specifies CASSLAGQGGRGTEAFF.

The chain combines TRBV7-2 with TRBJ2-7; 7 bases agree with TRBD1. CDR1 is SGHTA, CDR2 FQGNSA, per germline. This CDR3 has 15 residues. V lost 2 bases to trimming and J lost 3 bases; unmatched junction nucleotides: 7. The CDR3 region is CASSLSIGDSYEQYF. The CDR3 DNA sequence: TGTGCCAGCAGCTTATCGATCGGGGACAGCTACGAGCAGTACTTC.

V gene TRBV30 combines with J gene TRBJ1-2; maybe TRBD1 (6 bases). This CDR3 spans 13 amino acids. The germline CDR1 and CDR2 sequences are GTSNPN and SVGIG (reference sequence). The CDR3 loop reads CAAEGGFFRGYTF. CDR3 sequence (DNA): TGTGCGGCGGAGGGGGGATTCTTCCGTGGCTACACCTTC.

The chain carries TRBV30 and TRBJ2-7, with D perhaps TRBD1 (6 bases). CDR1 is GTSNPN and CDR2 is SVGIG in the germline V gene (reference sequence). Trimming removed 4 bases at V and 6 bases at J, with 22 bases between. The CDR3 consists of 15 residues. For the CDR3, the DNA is TGTGCCTGGAATCTCGGGGACAAACGTACCTTCGAGCAGTACTTC. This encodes CAWNLGDKRTFEQYF.

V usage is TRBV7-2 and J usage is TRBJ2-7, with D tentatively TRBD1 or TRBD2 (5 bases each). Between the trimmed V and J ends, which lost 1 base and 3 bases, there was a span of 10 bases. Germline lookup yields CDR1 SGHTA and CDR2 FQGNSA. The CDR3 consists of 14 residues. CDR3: CASSLVPGSYEQYF. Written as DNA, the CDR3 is TGTGCCAGCAGCTTAGTTCCAGGGAGCTACGAGCAGTACTTC.

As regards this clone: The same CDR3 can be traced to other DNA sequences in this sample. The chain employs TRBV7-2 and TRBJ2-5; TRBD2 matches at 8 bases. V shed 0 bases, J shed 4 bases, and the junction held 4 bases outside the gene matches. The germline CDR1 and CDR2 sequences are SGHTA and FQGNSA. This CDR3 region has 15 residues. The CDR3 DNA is TGTGCCAGCAGCTTAGCGCCCGGGGGGGGAGAGACCCAGTACTTC. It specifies CASSLAPGGGETQYF.

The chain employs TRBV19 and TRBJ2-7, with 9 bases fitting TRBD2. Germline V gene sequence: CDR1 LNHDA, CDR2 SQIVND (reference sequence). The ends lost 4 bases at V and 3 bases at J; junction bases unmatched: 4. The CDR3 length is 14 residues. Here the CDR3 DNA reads TGTGCCAGTAGTACTAGCGGGAAGGACTACGAGCAGTACTTC. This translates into CASSTSGKDYEQYF.